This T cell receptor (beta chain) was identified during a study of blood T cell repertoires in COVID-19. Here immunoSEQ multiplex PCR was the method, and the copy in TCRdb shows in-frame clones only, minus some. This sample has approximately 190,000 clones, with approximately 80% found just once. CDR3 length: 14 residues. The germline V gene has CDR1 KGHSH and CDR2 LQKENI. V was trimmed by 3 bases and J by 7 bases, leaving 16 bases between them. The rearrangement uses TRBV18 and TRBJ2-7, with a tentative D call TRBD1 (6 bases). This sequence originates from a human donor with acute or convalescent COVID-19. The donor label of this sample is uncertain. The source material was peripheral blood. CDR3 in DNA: TGTGCCAGCTCACCTCCACAGGGTCGGTGGGAGCAGTACTTC. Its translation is CASSPPQGRWEQYF.